These 6 T cell receptor beta chains share one sample of origin, sequenced in a study of blood T cells in healthy people across ages. The use of a sample-barcoded 5' primer and a J-beta primer mix characterized a second PCR of roughly 6 to 11 cycles. TCRdb ran MiXCR on the 5' RACE reads and lists one entry per CDR3 protein. The sample lists about 1.4 million distinct CDR3 sequences, approximately 63% occurring once. Sequencing used blood. The receptors were sampled from a man aged 18 to 30 in good health.

This clonotype was counted a few times. This chain uses TRBV6-2 or TRBV6-3 with TRBJ2-1; no clear D gene. The length of the CDR3 is 11 residues. Deletions cut 2 bases from V and 5 bases from J, with 1 base between. Per germline, CDR1 MNHEY and CDR2 SVGEGT. The CDR3 loop is CASSYDNEQFF. The CDR3 nucleotides are TGTGCCAGCAGTTACGACAATGAGCAGTTCTTC.

This sequence joins TRBV21-1 and TRBJ2-3; TRBD1 was called by the table and not checked on the DNA. TRBV21-1 is a documented pseudogene. CDR3 length: 16 residues. The CDR3 region is CASSKGQGIRTDTQYF. In DNA form, the CDR3 reads TGTGCCAGCAGCAAGGGACAGGGGATCCGCACAGATACGCAGTATTTT.

This clonotype was detected a few times. The chain uses TRBV27 and TRBJ2-1, with D perhaps TRBD1 or TRBD2 (6 bases each). V was shortened by 5 bases and J by 4 bases, with 12 bases between the two germline ends. This CDR3 comprises 14 residues. Germline loops: CDR1 MNHEY, CDR2 SMNVEV (reference sequence). The DNA of the CDR3 is TGTGCCAGCAGTCGGGGGACAACTTACAATGAGCAGTTCTTC. Encoded protein: CASSRGTTYNEQFF.

This clonotype was detected a few times. The chain has TRBV29-1 and TRBJ2-7; the D gene is possibly TRBD1 (7 bases). The germline V gene has CDR1 SQVTM and CDR2 ANQGSEA. CDR3 length equals 13 residues. Trimming took 3 bases from V and 10 from J, leaving 19 bases between them. CDR3 loop: CSVDLLGQGGQYF. The CDR3, as DNA: TGCAGCGTTGACTTACTGGGGCAGGGGGGCCAGTACTTC.

The table lists this clonotype with a few counts. DNA for the CDR3: TGCAGTGCTAGAGATATGGGGGGGCTTCCCTACGAGCAGTACTTC. It yields the protein CSARDMGGLPYEQYF. This chain connects TRBV20-1 to TRBJ2-5; perhaps TRBD2 as D (7 bases). The J call may be wrong; the DNA end is better matched by TRBJ2-7. The CDR3 is 15 amino acids. CDR1 and CDR2 from the germline V gene are DFQATT and SNEGSKA (reference sequence).

This clonotype has more than one count but fewer than ten. The chain employs TRBV11-2 and TRBJ2-7, with no clear D. The V and J ends lost 5 bases and 3 bases respectively, with 11 bases between them. CDR3 size: 13 residues. Germline CDR1 SGHAT, CDR2 FQNNGV. The CDR3 here is CASSPFSDYEQYF. The CDR3 DNA sequence: TGTGCCAGCAGCCCGTTCTCCGACTACGAGCAGTACTTC.